Listed below are T cell receptor beta chains from one sample, sequenced in a study of T-cell reconstitution after alpha-beta-depleted transplantation in children. A single record per CDR3 protein comes from TCRdb applying MiXCR to the PCR reads. The sample has some 640,000 distinct CDR3 sequences, roughly 17% seen once. The starting material was PBMCs from the stem cell graft donor, obtained from the stem cell graft. The receptors derive from a human donor who donated a stem cell graft to a child with acute myeloid leukemia. The CDR3 runs from the conserved cysteine through the conserved F or W. Each record gives: V gene, CDR3 length, J gene, clone size, D gene, CDR3 protein, CDR3 DNA. The D gene is left open where the match is weak. Not every row has a clone size; where given, it reads once, few, many or a size class.

V gene: TRBV2; CDR3 length: 13; J gene: TRBJ1-1; clone size: NA; D gene: NA; CDR3 protein: CAGGTKGSTEAFF; CDR3 DNA: TGTGCCGGAGGGACCAAAGGGAGCACTGAAGCTTTCTTT
V gene: TRBV20-1; CDR3 length: 13; J gene: TRBJ2-6; clone size: many; D gene: NA; CDR3 protein: CSAREGGANVLTF; CDR3 DNA: TGCAGTGCTAGAGAGGGAGGGGCCAACGTCCTGACTTTC
V gene: TRBV15; CDR3 length: 15; J gene: TRBJ1-5; clone size: many; D gene: NA; CDR3 protein: CATSRGSLNGQPQHF; CDR3 DNA: TGTGCCACCAGCAGAGGGTCTTTGAACGGCCAGCCCCAGCATTTT
V gene: TRBV20-1; CDR3 length: 15; J gene: TRBJ2-5; clone size: NA; D gene: TRBD1; CDR3 protein: CSAIPGQGAEETQYF; CDR3 DNA: TGCAGTGCTATACCGGGACAGGGGGCGGAAGAGACCCAGTACTTC
V gene: TRBV12-3/TRBV12-4; CDR3 length: 15; J gene: TRBJ1-4; clone size: few; D gene: NA; CDR3 protein: CASSFIGSKNEKLFF; CDR3 DNA: TGTGCCAGCAGTTTCATAGGGAGCAAAAATGAAAAACTGTTTTTT
V gene: TRBV29-1; CDR3 length: 14; J gene: TRBJ2-7; clone size: NA; D gene: TRBD1; CDR3 protein: CSVSGTGASNEQYF; CDR3 DNA: TGCAGCGTATCCGGGACAGGGGCCTCTAACGAGCAGTACTTC
V gene: TRBV6-2/TRBV6-3; CDR3 length: 15; J gene: TRBJ2-3; clone size: few; D gene: NA; CDR3 protein: CASRTPSDHTDTQYF; CDR3 DNA: TGTGCCAGCAGGACCCCTAGCGATCACACAGATACGCAGTATTTT
V gene: TRBV24-1; CDR3 length: 16; J gene: TRBJ2-1; clone size: many; D gene: TRBD2; CDR3 protein: CATSDLLAGSGNEQFF; CDR3 DNA: TGTGCCACCAGTGATTTACTAGCGGGGTCCGGCAATGAGCAGTTCTTC
V gene: TRBV6-5; CDR3 length: 13; J gene: TRBJ1-1; clone size: NA; D gene: NA; CDR3 protein: CASSYHRVSEAFF; CDR3 DNA: TGTGCCAGCAGTTACCACAGGGTATCTGAAGCTTTCTTT
V gene: TRBV5-6; CDR3 length: 14; J gene: TRBJ1-6; clone size: many; D gene: NA; CDR3 protein: CASSFLLGNSPLHF; CDR3 DNA: TGTGCCAGCAGCTTTCTTCTTGGTAATTCACCCCTCCACTTT
V gene: TRBV27; CDR3 length: 14; J gene: TRBJ1-5; clone size: NA; D gene: NA; CDR3 protein: CASRYVAGVQPQHF; CDR3 DNA: TGTGCCAGCAGATATGTAGCGGGGGTTCAGCCCCAGCATTTT
V gene: TRBV29-1; CDR3 length: 14; J gene: TRBJ1-1; clone size: few; D gene: NA; CDR3 protein: CSVGTGTRNTEAFF; CDR3 DNA: TGCAGCGTTGGAACGGGAACAAGGAACACTGAAGCTTTCTTT
V gene: TRBV5-6; CDR3 length: 13; J gene: TRBJ1-2; clone size: many; D gene: NA; CDR3 protein: CASSLSGFGSYTF; CDR3 DNA: TGTGCCAGCAGCTTATCAGGGTTTGGTAGCTACACCTTC
V gene: TRBV13; CDR3 length: 14; J gene: TRBJ1-3; clone size: few; D gene: NA; CDR3 protein: CASSLNPYRDTIYF; CDR3 DNA: TGTGCCAGCAGCTTAAACCCGTACCGTGACACCATATATTTT
V gene: TRBV20-1; CDR3 length: 14; J gene: TRBJ2-5; clone size: NA; D gene: TRBD1; CDR3 protein: CSAGRTGNQETQYF; CDR3 DNA: TGCAGTGCTGGGAGGACAGGGAATCAAGAGACCCAGTACTTC
V gene: TRBV15; CDR3 length: 14; J gene: TRBJ1-5; clone size: NA; D gene: NA; CDR3 protein: CATDPGNPNQPQHF; CDR3 DNA: TGTGCCACAGATCCGGGAAATCCCAATCAGCCCCAGCATTTT
V gene: TRBV5-5; CDR3 length: 13; J gene: TRBJ2-5; clone size: many; D gene: NA; CDR3 protein: CASSLPQVETQYF; CDR3 DNA: TGTGCCAGCAGCTTACCCCAGGTAGAGACCCAGTACTTC